The sequence of this TCR beta chain was determined in a study of neurological immune-mediated disorders. This clonotype was seen at least ten times. Its antigen is unidentified. One entry per CDR3 protein, called by TCRdb with MiXCR from the 5' RACE reads. The sample contains 40,000 to 55,000 distinct CDR3 sequences, about 9.4% of which appear only once. Germline trimming cut 5 bases from V and 5 bases from J; bases unmatched to any gene: 9. The V gene's germline CDR1 is LNHDA and CDR2 SQIVND (reference sequence). The CDR3 runs 15 residues. Study-wide results and limits: Among expanded clones, no CDR3 amino acid sequences were shared across subjects, a pattern suggesting private repertoires in all groups.

The TCR comes from a woman between 40 and 55 years old with HTLV-1-associated myelopathy (HAM/TSP). The sample consisted of PBMCs. The rearrangement uses TRBV19 and TRBJ2-7; 10 bases are a match to TRBD1. The CDR3 DNA sequence: TGTGCCAGTAGTCCGACCGGGACAGGGGTCCACGAGCAGTACTTC. It encodes CASSPTGTGVHEQYF.